One and the same sample provided the 32 T cell receptor beta chains below, sequenced in a study of blood T cell repertoires in COVID-19. Assay: immunoSEQ multiplex PCR; the TCRdb copy retains only in-frame clones and omits some. The sample lists roughly 30,000 clones, approximately 92% occurring once. The material sequenced was peripheral blood. These receptors were collected from a human donor with acute or convalescent COVID-19. The donor label of this sample is uncertain.

The chain recombines TRBV4-1 with TRBJ1-2; unclear D gene. Trimming stripped 1 base from V and 1 base from J, with 19 bases between. CDR3 length: 18 residues. Germline V gene sequence: CDR1 MGHRA, CDR2 YSYEKL. Written as DNA, the CDR3 is TGCGCCAGCAGCCAAGGGCGAGGGCAGTTCATCTTTAACTATGGCTACACCTTC. It translates to CASSQGRGQFIFNYGYTF.

The V gene is TRBV19, the J gene TRBJ1-4; D unresolved. Per the germline V gene, CDR1 is LNHDA and CDR2 is SQIVND (reference sequence). The CDR3 runs to 15 residues. V was pared by 5 bases and J by 0 bases, with 10 bases between. CDR3 sequence reads: CASSLNFATNEKLFF. As DNA, the CDR3 is TGTGCCAGTAGTCTCAACTTTGCAACTAATGAAAAACTGTTTTTT.

The chain carries TRBV27 and TRBJ2-3, with 12 bases lining up with TRBD1. The CDR3 runs to 17 residues. Germline V CDR1 and CDR2: MNHEY, SMNVEV (reference sequence). V shed 3 bases and J 4 bases; nucleotides not matched to a gene: 8. CDR3: CASSFYAGQGASDTQYF. CDR3 DNA sequence: TGTGCCAGCAGTTTTTATGCGGGACAGGGGGCTTCAGATACGCAGTATTTT.

V gene TRBV5-1 combines with J gene TRBJ2-4, with TRBD2 as a possible D gene (5 bases). CDR1 is SGHRS and CDR2 is YFSETQ in the germline V gene. The CDR3 has 14 residues. Trimming cost V 4 bases and J 4 bases, with 12 bases left between them. CDR3 nucleotides: TGCGCCAGCAGCGCCCGAGGGCTGAAAAACATTCAGTACTTC. Protein: CASSARGLKNIQYF.

This chain links TRBV5-1 with TRBJ2-1, with 13 bases that match TRBD2. V gave up 0 bases and J gave up 2 bases; unmatched junction bases: 5. In germline, CDR1 is SGHRS, CDR2 YFSETQ. The CDR3 loop spans 18 amino acids. DNA for the CDR3: TGCGCCAGCAGCTTGGCCGGACTAGCGGGAGTCCCCTACAATGAGCAGTTCTTC. Its translation is CASSLAGLAGVPYNEQFF. Using reference TRBV5-1 and TRBJ2-1 for the parts outside the CDR3, the full variable domain is KAGVTQTPRYLIKTRGQQVTLSCSPISGHRSVSWYQQTPGQGLQFLFEYFSETQRNKGNFPGRFSGRQFSNSRSEMNVSTLELGDSALYLCASSLAGLAGVPYNEQFFGPGTRLTVL.

This sequence joins TRBV7-2 and TRBJ2-5; 7 nucleotides line up with TRBD2. Germline values: CDR1 SGHTA, CDR2 FQGNSA. With V trimmed by 4 bases and J by 5 bases, 10 bases remained unmatched. The CDR3 loop spans 15 amino acids. The CDR3 bases are TGTGCCAGCAGCTCAACGGGCGGGAGATTTGAGACCCAGTACTTC. This gives the protein CASSSTGGRFETQYF.

J is TRBJ1-1 and V is TRBV19; D is unclear. Germline loops: CDR1 LNHDA, CDR2 SQIVND (reference sequence). This CDR3 has 15 amino acids. Trimming shortened V by 2 bases and J by 6 bases, and 16 bases separated the two germline ends. The CDR3 is CASSIPGQRLPEAFF. The CDR3 DNA is TGTGCCAGTAGTATACCCGGCCAGAGACTCCCTGAAGCTTTCTTT.

The CDR3 here is CASNRGREAYGYTF. Written as DNA, the CDR3 is TGTGCCAGCAACAGGGGCAGGGAGGCCTATGGCTACACCTTC. The rearrangement links TRBV6-5 to TRBJ1-2, with 7 bases that match TRBD1. The CDR3 loop spans 14 amino acids. The germline gives CDR1 MNHEY, CDR2 SVGAGI. The V segment lost 7 bases and the J segment 4 bases; nucleotides outside the gene matches: 9.

The J gene is TRBJ1-1, the V gene TRBV19; TRBD1 aligns across 11 bases. Trimming at V came to 3 bases and at J to 3 bases, leaving 9 bases not matched to a gene. In germline, CDR1 is LNHDA, CDR2 SQIVND (reference sequence). The CDR3 extends over 17 amino acids. In DNA, the CDR3 is TGTGCCAGTAGTATCATCGCCGGGACAGGGGGGGACACTGAAGCTTTCTTT. This gives the protein CASSIIAGTGGDTEAFF.

The V gene is TRBV6-6, the J gene TRBJ2-5; D possibly corresponds to TRBD1 (5 bases). The CDR3 extends over 13 amino acids. The V end lost 3 bases, the J end lost 3 bases, and 8 bases lay between the germline ends. Germline V lookup: CDR1 MNHNY, CDR2 SVGAGI (reference sequence). The DNA for the CDR3 is TGTGCCAGCAGTTATCGCAGGGAAGAGACCCAGTACTTC. This sequence encodes CASSYRREETQYF.

CDR3 coding DNA: TGTGCCAGCAGCCCCACCGGGCAGGGCTATGGCTACACCTTC. Amino acid sequence: CASSPTGQGYGYTF. V usage is TRBV5-6 and J usage is TRBJ1-2; possibly TRBD1 for D (5 bases). Trimming removed 4 bases at V and 4 bases at J, with 14 bases between. Germline values: CDR1 SGHDT, CDR2 YYEEEE. CDR3 length: 14 residues.

The chain recombines TRBV5-1 with TRBJ2-7, with 9 bases that match TRBD1. The CDR3 is 15 amino acids. Trimming took 2 bases from V and 7 from J; bases not matched to a gene: 10. Germline CDR1 is SGHRS and CDR2 is YFSETQ. The CDR3 sequence: CASSFLGQGWYEQYF. CDR3 bases: TGCGCCAGCAGCTTTCTTGGACAGGGGTGGTATGAGCAGTACTTC.

The chain is built from TRBV5-1 and TRBJ2-2; 8 nucleotides agree with TRBD2. Unmatched junction bases numbered 4, after V lost 5 bases and J lost 1 base. This CDR3 has 15 amino acids. The germline gives CDR1 SGHRS, CDR2 YFSETQ. CDR3 loop: CASRLAGVNTGELFF. Here the CDR3 DNA reads TGCGCCAGCAGGCTAGCGGGCGTGAACACCGGGGAGCTGTTTTTT.

The chain joins TRBV18 to TRBJ2-7; TRBD2 matches at 10 bases. CDR3 length: 15 amino acids. The germline V gene has CDR1 KGHSH and CDR2 LQKENI. V lost 1 base to trimming and J lost 4 bases; unmatched junction nucleotides: 4. The CDR3 reads CASSPQAGGNYEQYV. The CDR3 region has the DNA TGTGCCAGCTCACCACAAGCGGGGGGGAATTACGAGCAGTACGTC.

The V call is TRBV19, the J call TRBJ1-2, with D possibly TRBD1 on 6 matching bases. The ends were cut back, 9 bases at V and 5 bases at J, with 19 bases in the middle. This CDR3 is built from 14 residues. In germline, CDR1 is LNHDA, CDR2 SQIVND (reference sequence). The chain's CDR3 is CASADPLGGYGYTF. The CDR3 nucleotides are TGTGCCAGCGCAGATCCTCTAGGGGGATATGGCTACACCTTC.

In this sample, this clone turned up once. The DNA of the CDR3 is TGTGCCAGTAGTCCCGGGAGGGGGGCAAACTATGGCTACACCTTC. Translating it yields CASSPGRGANYGYTF. The V gene is TRBV19, the J gene TRBJ1-2; tentatively, D is TRBD1 (6 bases). Trimming stripped 5 bases from V and 2 bases from J, with 15 bases between. Germline CDR1 and CDR2: LNHDA and SQIVND (reference sequence). CDR3 length equals 15 residues.

V gene TRBV6-2 or TRBV6-3 combines with J gene TRBJ2-7, with D possibly matching TRBD1 (5 bases). The CDR3 has 13 residues. Germline V gene lookup returns CDR1 MNHEY and CDR2 SVGEGT. V was shortened by 6 bases and J by 4 bases, with 13 bases between the two germline ends. The CDR3 DNA is TGTGCCAGCAGCCCACGACAGCTATACGAGCAGTACTTC. Its protein product is CASSPRQLYEQYF.

The chain is built from TRBV2 and TRBJ2-3; no reliable D call. The V gene lost 4 bases and the J gene lost 2 bases, with 13 bases spanning the gap. This CDR3 contains 15 residues. The V gene's germline CDR1 is SNHLY and CDR2 FYNNEI. CDR3 region: CASSVENRPTDTQYF. The CDR3 DNA reads TGTGCCAGCAGTGTAGAAAACAGACCCACAGATACGCAGTATTTT.

The chain uses TRBV3-1 (or the pseudogene TRBV3-2) and TRBJ2-7, with 12 nucleotides matching TRBD2. V shed 5 bases and J 4 bases; nucleotides not matched to a gene: 6. CDR1 is LGHDT and CDR2 is YNNKEL in the germline V gene (reference sequence). This CDR3 comprises 15 residues. CDR3 in DNA: TGTGCCAGCAGCACCCTAGCGGGAGGGCCTTACGAGCAGTACTTC. Residues: CASSTLAGGPYEQYF.

V is TRBV19 and J is TRBJ1-1; 7 bases are shared with TRBD1. The V gene end was trimmed by 5 bases and the J gene end by 9 bases; junction bases not matched to a gene: 12. The CDR3 is 14 residues long. Germline V gene data show CDR1 as LNHDA and CDR2 as SQIVND (reference sequence). In DNA form, the CDR3 reads TGTGCCAGTAGTTCGACTCCAGGGGGAGGTCAAGCTTTCTTT. Translation gives CASSSTPGGGQAFF.

The chain links TRBV7-9 to TRBJ2-3; D may be TRBD1 (6 bases). Germline loops: CDR1 SEHNR, CDR2 FQNEAQ (reference sequence). V lost 5 bases, J lost 2 bases, and 20 bases lay in between. The CDR3 covers 17 residues. CDR3 nucleotides: TGTGCCAGCAGCCCGACCCAGGGGCGGATATCCACAGATACGCAGTATTTT. Protein product: CASSPTQGRISTDTQYF.

The chain recombines TRBV27 with TRBJ1-1, with 12 bases fitting TRBD1. The V gene's germline CDR1 is MNHEY and CDR2 SMNVEV (reference sequence). This CDR3 has 15 amino acids. V gave up 5 bases and J gave up 5 bases; unmatched junction bases: 6. Here the CDR3 DNA reads TGTGCCAGCAGTATGAGGGACAGGGGGCCGACTGAAGCTTTCTTT. Its protein product is CASSMRDRGPTEAFF.

The rearrangement joins TRBV4-2 to TRBJ2-5; a possible D gene is TRBD1 (5 bases). CDR3 length: 15 amino acids. V was pared by 3 bases and J by 4 bases, with 15 bases between. The germline V gene has CDR1 LGHNA and CDR2 YNFKEQ. Here the CDR3 DNA reads TGTGCCAGCAGCCAGGTTCAAGGGGTCCGAGAGACCCAGTACTTC. Protein: CASSQVQGVRETQYF.

This clone turned up a few times. The CDR3 protein is CASSLVTGWGTQYF. The CDR3 bases are TGTGCCAGCAGCTTAGTGACAGGGTGGGGGACCCAGTACTTC. V and J are TRBV11-2 and TRBJ2-5; 7 bases align to TRBD1. The CDR3 runs to 14 residues. V was clipped by 1 base and J by 7 bases; unmatched bases: 6. From germline, CDR1 is SGHAT and CDR2 FQNNGV.

This chain uses TRBV5-4 with TRBJ2-3; 9 bases fit TRBD1. The germline CDR1 and CDR2 sequences are SGHNT and YYREEE (reference sequence). The CDR3 consists of 14 residues. V was pared by 2 bases and J by 4 bases, with 2 bases of the junction left unmatched. The CDR3 reads CASSFGTGSDTQYF. In DNA, the CDR3 is TGTGCCAGCAGCTTCGGGACAGGGTCAGATACGCAGTATTTT.

This clone was seen only once. The chain recombines TRBV3-1 (or the pseudogene TRBV3-2) with TRBJ1-3; D is unclear. Germline V gene data show CDR1 as LGHDT and CDR2 as YNNKEL (reference sequence). V gave up 3 bases and J gave up 4 bases, with 13 bases separating them. The CDR3 is 15 residues long. CDR3 bases: TGTGCCAGCAGCCAGCTTCGGGGAGTGGGAAACACCATATATTTT. It specifies CASSQLRGVGNTIYF.

This clone was recorded only once. The J gene is TRBJ2-5, the V gene TRBV2; tentative D call: TRBD2 (7 bases). The germline V and J ends were trimmed by 5 bases and 5 bases, with 15 bases remaining between them. The germline CDR1 and CDR2 sequences are SNHLY and FYNNEI. CDR3 length equals 14 residues. DNA for the CDR3: TGTGCCAGCAGTTACGGGGGGCCCCTTGAGACCCAGTACTTC. Its translation is CASSYGGPLETQYF.

V usage is TRBV15 and J usage is TRBJ1-6, with D possibly TRBD1 on 5 matching bases. The germline CDR1 and CDR2 sequences are LNHNV and YYDKDF (reference sequence). V lost 3 bases, J lost 5 bases, and 14 bases lay in between. The CDR3 consists of 16 residues. The CDR3 nucleotides read TGTGCCACCAGCAGCCCCGCCGGACAAAATAATTCACCCCTCCACTTT. It specifies CATSSPAGQNNSPLHF. Looking up the rest from reference TRBV15 and TRBJ1-6 gives the full variable domain: DAMVIQNPRYQVTQFGKPVTLSCSQTLNHNVMYWYQQKSSQAPKLLFHYYDKDFNNEADTPDNFQSRRPNTSFCFLDIRSPGLGDTAMYLCATSSPAGQNNSPLHFGNGTRLTVT.

This chain links TRBV28 with TRBJ1-2; a weak D match, TRBD1 (5 bases). V lost 3 bases and J 2 bases, leaving 16 bases between the germline ends. Germline CDR1 reads MDHEN; CDR2 reads SYDVKM. CDR3 size: 16 residues. The CDR3 sequence: CASSFLGAGSNYGYTF. The CDR3 DNA reads TGTGCCAGCAGTTTTCTCGGGGCGGGATCGAACTATGGCTACACCTTC.

The sample holds one count of this clone. V is TRBV30 and J is TRBJ2-1, with TRBD2 matching over 7 bases. Looked up from germline, CDR1 is GTSNPN and CDR2 is SVGIG (reference sequence). The CDR3 totals 14 residues. Losses at the gene ends were 1 base for V and 4 bases for J; bases not matched to a gene: 4. CDR3: CAWSGTGGYNEQFF. The DNA for the CDR3 is TGTGCCTGGAGTGGTACGGGGGGTTACAATGAGCAGTTCTTC. Full variable domain (rest looked up from reference TRBV30 and TRBJ2-1): SQTIHQWPATLVQPVGSPLSLECTVEGTSNPNLYWYRQAAGRGLQLLFYSVGIGQISSEVPQNLSASRPQDRQFILSSKKLLLSDSGFYLCAWSGTGGYNEQFFGPGTRLTVL.

V usage is TRBV6-5 and J usage is TRBJ2-1; no firm D call. CDR1 and CDR2 (germline): MNHEY, SVGAGI. The CDR3 totals 14 residues. Between the trimmed V and J ends, which lost 6 bases and 6 bases, there was a span of 15 bases. DNA for the CDR3: TGTGCCAGCAGCCACCAACTACTGGCCAATGAGCAGTTCTTC. It translates to CASSHQLLANEQFF.

V gene TRBV5-4 combines with J gene TRBJ2-4; a possible D gene is TRBD2 (5 bases). The germline V and J ends were trimmed by 3 bases and 4 bases, with 14 bases remaining between them. The CDR3 is made up of 15 amino acids. Germline loops: CDR1 SGHNT, CDR2 YYREEE (reference sequence). CDR3 loop: CASSSDQTGKNIQYF. CDR3 coding DNA: TGTGCCAGCAGCTCCGACCAGACGGGGAAAAACATTCAGTACTTC.